One sample yielded the 5 T cell receptor beta chains listed below, sequenced in a study of response to subunit inactivated influenza vaccine. MiXCR, applied by TCRdb to the RT-PCR reads, yields one record per CDR3 protein. The sample has about 700,000 distinct CDR3 sequences; approximately 15% are singletons. This sample comprised PBMCs from blood, obtained 11 to 12 days after vaccination. The source is a man aged 45 to 65 who received an inactivated influenza vaccine.

The V call is TRBV24-1, the J call TRBJ1-5, with D possibly being TRBD1 (5 bases). CDR1 is KGHDR and CDR2 is SFDVKD in the germline V gene. Deletions cut 4 bases from V and 6 bases from J, with 12 bases between. CDR3 size: 14 residues. The CDR3 region is CATSDRTSLQPQHF. As DNA, the CDR3 is TGTGCCACCAGTGACCGGACAAGTCTTCAGCCCCAGCATTTT.

V usage is TRBV6-1 and J usage is TRBJ1-2; D is unclear. This CDR3 comprises 13 residues. Germline V CDR1 and CDR2: MNHNS, SASEGT. V was shortened by 6 bases and J by 2 bases, with 10 bases between the two germline ends. The CDR3 DNA follows: TGTGCCAGCAGCGGCCCGAAAAACTATGGCTACACCTTC. Residues: CASSGPKNYGYTF.

The chain recombines TRBV19 with TRBJ1-2, with TRBD1 matching over 9 bases. The CDR3 sequence is 13 residues long. The V segment lost 6 bases and the J segment 8 bases; nucleotides outside the gene matches: 7. Germline assignment: CDR1 LNHDA and CDR2 SQIVND (reference sequence). CDR3 nucleotide sequence: TGTGCCAGTAGGCCGGGACAGGGAAGCGGCTACACCTTC. It specifies CASRPGQGSGYTF.

In nucleotides, the CDR3 is TGCGCCAGCAGCTTTGGCCCGGGGGGAGGAGAGACCCAGTACTTC. Its translation: CASSFGPGGGETQYF. The V gene is TRBV5-1, the J gene TRBJ2-5, with TRBD2 matching 7 bases. The length of the CDR3 is 15 residues. V lost 2 bases and J lost 4; bases outside the gene matches: 8. The germline V gene has CDR1 SGHRS and CDR2 YFSETQ.

CDR3 coding DNA: TGTGCCAGCAGCCGAGGACAGGGTAGGATCTACAATGAGCAGTTCTTC. Its protein is CASSRGQGRIYNEQFF. V is TRBV12-3 or TRBV12-4 and J is TRBJ2-1; 8 nucleotides align to TRBD1. The length of the CDR3 is 16 residues. V gave up 6 bases and J gave up 3 bases; unmatched junction bases: 10.